The rows below give T cell receptor beta chains drawn from one sample of a study of cytomegalovirus exposure and HLA in healthy donors. Here immunoSEQ multiplex PCR was the method, and the copy in TCRdb shows in-frame clones only, minus some. The sample data list 70,000 or so clones. Sequencing was carried out using PBMCs. The source of these receptors is a man aged 35 to 55 in good health and CMV-seronegative. The CDR3 runs from the conserved cysteine through the conserved F or W. The order of the fields is D gene, J gene, V gene, CDR3 protein, CDR3 DNA. A D gene is named only where the DNA matches it firmly.

D: .
J: TRBJ1-4
V: TRBV19
CDR3: CASSIDLIRQEKLFF
DNA: TGTGCCAGTAGTATAGATCTTATCCGCCAGGAAAAACTGTTTTTT

D: .
J: TRBJ1-1
V: TRBV28
CDR3: CASSTGPTGGRAFF
DNA: TGTGCCAGCAGCACCGGCCCAACAGGCGGTCGGGCTTTCTTT

D: .
J: TRBJ1-1
V: TRBV2
CDR3: CASSAQGNTEAFF
DNA: TGTGCCAGCAGCGCACAGGGTAACACTGAAGCTTTCTTT

D: TRBD1
J: TRBJ2-7
V: TRBV6-1
CDR3: CASSITGTASYEQYF
DNA: TGTGCCAGCAGTATTACCGGGACAGCTTCCTACGAGCAGTACTTC

D: TRBD2
J: TRBJ2-7
V: TRBV5-4
CDR3: CASSSTTGGRFYEQYF
DNA: TGTGCCAGCAGCTCAACAACGGGGGGGCGGTTCTACGAGCAGTACTTC

D: .
J: TRBJ1-3
V: TRBV18
CDR3: CASSPPTASGNTIYF
DNA: TGTGCCAGCTCACCGCCTACAGCTTCTGGAAACACCATATATTTT

D: .
J: TRBJ2-7
V: TRBV7-9
CDR3: CASSLVGMEEQYF
DNA: TGTGCCAGCAGCTTAGTAGGTATGGAGGAGCAGTACTTC

D: .
J: TRBJ1-6
V: TRBV30
CDR3: CAWSVGINSPLHF
DNA: TGTGCCTGGAGTGTTGGCATAAATTCACCCCTCCACTTT

D: TRBD2
J: TRBJ2-5
V: TRBV28
CDR3: CASTPGGGGETQYF
DNA: TGTGCCAGCACCCCGGGGGGGGGCGGGGAGACCCAGTACTTC

D: TRBD2
J: TRBJ2-3
V: TRBV11-3
CDR3: CASSLEGAGGTDTQYF
DNA: TGTGCCAGCAGCTTAGAAGGAGCGGGAGGCACAGATACGCAGTATTTT

D: .
J: TRBJ1-5
V: TRBV7-8
CDR3: CASSPRPGISNQPQHF
DNA: TGTGCCAGCAGCCCACGCCCAGGGATAAGCAATCAGCCCCAGCATTTT

D: .
J: TRBJ1-1
V: TRBV6-5
CDR3: CASRSGENTEAFF
DNA: TGTGCCAGCAGATCAGGGGAGAACACTGAAGCTTTCTTT

D: .
J: TRBJ1-1
V: TRBV28
CDR3: CASSSSYSGAFF
DNA: TGTGCCAGCAGTTCCTCTTATTCGGGGGCTTTCTTT

D: TRBD2
J: TRBJ2-7
V: TRBV5-6
CDR3: CASSNSPGLASNYEQYF
DNA: TGTGCCAGCAGTAATTCACCGGGACTAGCCTCGAACTACGAGCAGTACTTC

D: TRBD1
J: TRBJ1-6
V: TRBV23-1
CDR3: CASSQSRDRGTLHF
DNA: TGCGCCAGCAGTCAATCGCGGGACAGGGGAACCCTCCACTTT

D: .
J: TRBJ2-2
V: TRBV7-9
CDR3: CASTPFGELFF
DNA: TGTGCCAGCACCCCTTTTGGGGAGCTGTTTTTT

D: TRBD1
J: TRBJ1-4
V: TRBV15
CDR3: CATSRNRGLGEKLFF
DNA: TGTGCCACCAGCAGAAACAGGGGGCTCGGTGAAAAACTGTTTTTT

D: .
J: TRBJ1-2
V: TRBV4-1
CDR3: CASSHQINYGYTF
DNA: TGCGCCAGCAGCCACCAGATTAACTATGGCTACACCTTC

D: TRBD1
J: TRBJ2-3
V: TRBV7-9
CDR3: CASSLGAGGRDTQYF
DNA: TGTGCCAGCAGCTTAGGGGCAGGGGGCAGGGATACGCAGTATTTT

D: .
J: TRBJ1-2
V: TRBV6-6
CDR3: CASRIEALPSGYTF
DNA: TGTGCCAGCAGAATAGAGGCCCTTCCTTCCGGCTACACCTTC

D: .
J: TRBJ1-4
V: TRBV7-2
CDR3: CASSETGHSNEKLFF
DNA: TGTGCCAGCAGCGAGACGGGACACTCAAATGAAAAACTGTTTTTT

D: .
J: TRBJ2-7
V: TRBV27
CDR3: CASRLSPYEQYF
DNA: TGTGCCAGCAGGCTATCCCCCTACGAGCAGTACTTC

D: .
J: TRBJ2-2
V: TRBV7-2
CDR3: CASSLRPRTGELFF
DNA: TGTGCCAGCAGCTTAAGGCCGAGGACCGGGGAGCTGTTTTTT

D: TRBD1
J: TRBJ1-4
V: TRBV6-5
CDR3: CASSYEQGNEKLFF
DNA: TGTGCCAGCAGTTACGAACAGGGGAACGAAAAACTGTTTTTT

D: .
J: TRBJ2-7
V: TRBV6-6
CDR3: CASSYGLSTGTYEQYF
DNA: TGTGCCAGCAGCTACGGCCTATCGACGGGAACCTACGAGCAGTACTTC

D: .
J: TRBJ1-5
V: TRBV19
CDR3: CASHRSSGQPQHF
DNA: TGTGCCAGTCACCGAAGCTCAGGTCAGCCCCAGCATTTT

D: TRBD2
J: TRBJ2-7
V: TRBV30
CDR3: CAWNPGLAGEQYF
DNA: TGTGCCTGGAACCCCGGACTAGCAGGGGAGCAGTACTTC

D: TRBD2
J: TRBJ2-3
V: TRBV11-2
CDR3: CASSLLGAGGDTQYF
DNA: TGTGCCAGCAGTTTGTTAGGAGCGGGGGGAGATACGCAGTATTTT

D: TRBD2
J: TRBJ2-7
V: TRBV13
CDR3: CASSLRLAGGEQYF
DNA: TGTGCCAGCAGCTTACGGCTAGCGGGAGGAGAGCAGTACTTC

D: .
J: TRBJ2-7
V: TRBV11-2
CDR3: CASSLRRGNRDEQYF
DNA: TGTGCCAGCAGCTTACGGAGGGGTAATCGGGACGAGCAGTACTTC

D: TRBD2
J: TRBJ2-3
V: TRBV4-1
CDR3: CASSRPGLAGTDTQYF
DNA: TGCGCCAGCAGCCGACCGGGACTAGCGGGGACAGATACGCAGTATTTT

D: TRBD2
J: TRBJ2-3
V: TRBV4-3
CDR3: CASSRTAVTSGSGSHTDTQYF
DNA: TGCGCCAGCAGCCGGACGGCCGTAACTAGCGGGAGTGGGTCCCACACAGATACGCAGTATTTT

D: TRBD1
J: TRBJ2-2
V: TRBV5-6
CDR3: CASSKDRDTGELFF
DNA: TGTGCCAGCAGCAAGGACAGGGACACCGGGGAGCTGTTTTTT

D: TRBD2
J: TRBJ2-3
V: TRBV6-6
CDR3: CASRLAGGTSTDTQYF
DNA: TGTGCCAGCCGACTAGCGGGAGGGACTAGCACAGATACGCAGTATTTT

D: .
J: TRBJ2-5
V: TRBV9
CDR3: CASSPRQVAETQYF
DNA: TGTGCCAGCAGCCCCCGACAGGTTGCAGAGACCCAGTACTTC

D: .
J: TRBJ1-1
V: TRBV15
CDR3: CATSREDGGTEAFF
DNA: TGTGCCACCAGCAGAGAGGACGGGGGCACTGAAGCTTTCTTT

D: .
J: TRBJ2-1
V: TRBV30
CDR3: CAWSEEVRFF
DNA: TGTGCCTGGAGTGAGGAGGTACGGTTCTTC

D: .
J: TRBJ2-7
V: TRBV19
CDR3: CASSVVRGSSYEQYF
DNA: TGTGCCAGTAGTGTCGTTCGGGGGAGCTCCTACGAGCAGTACTTC

D: TRBD1
J: TRBJ1-1
V: TRBV7-6
CDR3: CASSLLTGGTNTEAFF
DNA: TGTGCCAGCAGCTTACTAACAGGGGGCACGAACACTGAAGCTTTCTTT

D: .
J: TRBJ2-7
V: TRBV30
CDR3: CAWGGAGVTYEQYF
DNA: TGTGCCTGGGGGGGGGCAGGGGTGACCTACGAGCAGTACTTC